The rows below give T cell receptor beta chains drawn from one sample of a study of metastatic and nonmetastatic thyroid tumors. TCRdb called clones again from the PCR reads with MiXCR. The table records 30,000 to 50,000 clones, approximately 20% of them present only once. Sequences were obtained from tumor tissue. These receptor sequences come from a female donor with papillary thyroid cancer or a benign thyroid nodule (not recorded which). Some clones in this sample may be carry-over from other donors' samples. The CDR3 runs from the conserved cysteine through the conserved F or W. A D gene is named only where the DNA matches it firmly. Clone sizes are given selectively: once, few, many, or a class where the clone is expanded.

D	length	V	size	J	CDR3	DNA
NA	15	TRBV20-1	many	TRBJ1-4	CSATPRGGNSEKLFF	TGCAGTGCAACCCCCCGGGGGGGAAACAGTGAAAAACTGTTTTTT
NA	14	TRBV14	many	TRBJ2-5	CASSQEWGQETQYF	TGTGCCAGCAGCCAAGAGTGGGGCCAAGAGACCCAGTACTTC
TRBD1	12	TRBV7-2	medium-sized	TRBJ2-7	CASRVDRGEQYF	TGTGCCAGCAGGGTGGACAGGGGCGAGCAGTACTTC
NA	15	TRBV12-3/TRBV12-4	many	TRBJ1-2	CASSRQPPTNYGYTF	TGTGCCAGCAGTCGCCAACCTCCAACTAACTATGGCTACACCTTC
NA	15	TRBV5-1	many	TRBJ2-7	CASSTDSDSNYEQYF	TGCGCCAGCAGCACAGACAGTGACTCTAACTACGAGCAGTACTTC
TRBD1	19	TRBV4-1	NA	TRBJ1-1	CASSQPSLRDRRKNTEAFF	TGCGCCAGCAGCCAGCCTTCCCTCCGGGACAGGCGGAAGAACACTGAAGCTTTCTTT
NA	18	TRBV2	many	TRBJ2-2	CANRRRQTGPQNTGELFF	TGTGCCAACAGACGCCGCCAAACGGGACCGCAGAACACCGGGGAGCTGTTTTTT
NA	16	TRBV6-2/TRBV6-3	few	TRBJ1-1	CASSYGQGVMNTEAFF	TGTGCCAGCAGTTACGGGCAGGGCGTCATGAACACTGAAGCTTTCTTT
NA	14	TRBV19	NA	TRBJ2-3	CASSTGFFTDTQYF	TGTGCCAGTAGTACAGGATTTTTCACAGATACGCAGTATTTT
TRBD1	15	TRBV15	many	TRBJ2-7	CATSRGVTGGYEQYF	TGTGCCACCAGCAGAGGGGTTACAGGGGGCTACGAGCAGTACTTC
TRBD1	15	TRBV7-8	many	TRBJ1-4	CASSPYGTGASELFF	TGTGCCAGCAGCCCGTACGGGACAGGGGCTTCTGAACTGTTTTTT
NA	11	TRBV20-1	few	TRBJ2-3	CSAGDLGTQYF	TGCAGTGCAGGGGACCTCGGAACGCAGTATTTT
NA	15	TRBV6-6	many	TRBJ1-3	CASSYDGTTGNIIYF	TGTGCCAGCAGTTACGATGGAACAACTGGAAACATCATATATTTT
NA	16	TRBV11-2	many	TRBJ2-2	CASSLVVGLNTGELFF	TGTGCCAGCAGCTTAGTAGTCGGACTGAACACCGGGGAGCTGTTTTTT
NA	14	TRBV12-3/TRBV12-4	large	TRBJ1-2	CASSLQGKGGGYTF	TGTGCCAGCAGTTTACAGGGAAAGGGGGGTGGCTACACCTTC
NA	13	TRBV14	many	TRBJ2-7	CASSFLPAYEQYF	TGTGCCAGCAGCTTTCTCCCAGCCTACGAGCAGTACTTC
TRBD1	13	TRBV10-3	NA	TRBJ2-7	CAIGTGVMYEQHF	TGTGCCATCGGGACAGGGGTTATGTACGAGCAGCACTTC
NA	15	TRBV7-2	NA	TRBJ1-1	CASSSSGAPNTEAFF	TGTGCCAGCAGCTCCTCCGGGGCCCCGAACACTGAAGCTTTCTTT
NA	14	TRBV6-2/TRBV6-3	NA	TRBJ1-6	CASSYSQTNSPPDF	TGTGCCAGCAGTTACTCCCAGACCAATTCACCCCCCGACTTT
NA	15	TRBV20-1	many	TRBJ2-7	CSAPHGGGSSYEQYF	TGCAGTGCTCCCCACGGGGGTGGCTCCTCCTACGAGCAGTACTTC
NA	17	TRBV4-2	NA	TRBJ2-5	CASSQGTDRSPEETQYF	TGTGCCAGCAGCCAAGGGACGGATAGGTCCCCAGAAGAGACCCAGTACTTC
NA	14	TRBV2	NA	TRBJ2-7	CASSGGQSSYEQYF	TGTGCCAGCAGTGGTGGACAAAGCTCCTACGAGCAGTACTTC
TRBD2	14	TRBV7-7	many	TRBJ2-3	CASSLTGGSDTQYF	TGTGCTAGCAGCTTAACGGGGGGGAGTGATACGCAGTATTTT
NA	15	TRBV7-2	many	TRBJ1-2	CASSLALGGGYGYTF	TGTGCCAGCAGCTTAGCCCTCGGGGGCGGCTATGGCTACACCTTC
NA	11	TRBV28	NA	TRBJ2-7	CASSIDRRRYF	TGTGCCAGCAGTATCGACAGGCGGCGGTACTTC
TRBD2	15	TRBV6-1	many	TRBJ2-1	CASSVAAGGFNEQFF	TGTGCCAGCAGTGTGGCAGCGGGAGGATTCAATGAGCAGTTCTTC
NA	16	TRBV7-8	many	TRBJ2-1	CASSLVPRTTYNEQFF	TGTGCCAGCAGCTTAGTTCCGCGGACCACCTACAATGAGCAGTTCTTC
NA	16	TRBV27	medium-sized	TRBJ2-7	CASSLLGSAISYEQYF	TGTGCCAGCAGTCTACTGGGCAGCGCCATCTCCTACGAGCAGTACTTC
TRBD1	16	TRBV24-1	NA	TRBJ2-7	CATSDPSLTGGHEQYF	TGTGCCACCAGTGACCCAAGTTTAACAGGGGGACACGAGCAGTACTTC
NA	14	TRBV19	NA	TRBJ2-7	CASSISEGYYKQYF	TGTGCCAGTAGTATTTCGGAAGGCTACTACAAGCAGTACTTC
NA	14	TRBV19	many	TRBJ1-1	CASSIVSRDTEAFF	TGTGCCAGTAGTATAGTCTCCAGGGACACTGAAGCTTTCTTT
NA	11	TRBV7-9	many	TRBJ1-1	CASSLVGEAFF	TGTGCCAGCAGCTTAGTCGGCGAAGCTTTCTTT
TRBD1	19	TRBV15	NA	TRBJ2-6	CATSVVPGQGTSGANVPTF	TGTGCCACCAGCGTAGTACCGGGACAGGGGACCTCTGGGGCCAACGTCCCGACTTTC
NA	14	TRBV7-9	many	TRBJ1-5	CASSRMGPNQPQHF	TGTGCCAGCAGCCGGATGGGTCCCAATCAGCCCCAGCATTTT
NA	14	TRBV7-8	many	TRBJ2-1	CASSLLSGLNEQFF	TGTGCCAGCAGCTTATTGTCCGGGCTCAATGAGCAGTTCTTC
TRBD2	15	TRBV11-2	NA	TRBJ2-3	CASSAGGGEGDTQYF	TGTGCCAGCAGCGCCGGCGGGGGGGAAGGCGATACGCAGTATTTT
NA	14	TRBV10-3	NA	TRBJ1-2	CAISEWTANYGYTF	TGTGCCATCAGTGAGTGGACAGCTAACTATGGCTACACCTTC
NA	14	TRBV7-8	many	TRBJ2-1	CASSRPSSYNEQFF	TGTGCCAGCAGCCGTCCTAGCTCCTACAATGAGCAGTTCTTC
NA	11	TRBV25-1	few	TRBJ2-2	CASNNGGELFF	TGTGCCAGCAACAATGGGGGGGAGCTGTTTTTT
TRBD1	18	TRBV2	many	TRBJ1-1	CASSSLGPGTGEATEAFF	TGTGCCAGCAGTTCGCTAGGACCCGGGACAGGGGAGGCCACTGAAGCTTTCTTT
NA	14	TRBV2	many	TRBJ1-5	CASRDKYSNQPQHF	TGTGCCAGCAGGGACAAATATAGCAATCAGCCCCAGCATTTT
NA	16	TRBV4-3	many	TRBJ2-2	CASSQDLGLGPGELFF	TGCGCCAGCAGCCAAGATCTCGGCCTGGGCCCCGGGGAGCTGTTTTTT
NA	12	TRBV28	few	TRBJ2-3	CASSSPPDTQYF	TGTGCCAGCAGTTCTCCCCCAGATACGCAGTATTTT
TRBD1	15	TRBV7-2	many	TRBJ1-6	CASSLAQGVRSPLHF	TGTGCCAGCAGCTTAGCGCAGGGGGTCAGGTCACCCCTCCACTTT
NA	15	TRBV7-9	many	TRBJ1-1	CASSLQRRVGTEAFF	TGTGCCAGCAGCTTACAACGGAGGGTAGGCACTGAAGCTTTCTTT
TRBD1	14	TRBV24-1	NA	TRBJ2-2	CATSRTGGVGELFF	TGTGCCACCAGCAGGACAGGGGGCGTCGGGGAGCTGTTTTTT
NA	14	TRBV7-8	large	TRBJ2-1	CASSPGAAYNEQFF	TGTGCCAGCAGCCCCGGTGCTGCTTACAATGAGCAGTTCTTC
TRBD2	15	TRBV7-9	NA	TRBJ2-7	CASSLRLAGVEDHYF	TGTGCCAGCAGCTTAAGACTAGCGGGGGTCGAAGATCATTACTTC